A selection of T cell receptor beta chains follows, all from one sample in a study of T cells in Graves' hyperthyroidism and ophthalmopathy. TCRdb reprocessed the multiplex PCR reads with MiXCR, giving one entry per CDR3 protein. The data hold around 560,000 distinct CDR3 sequences, with approximately 16% observed a single time. Sample: blood. These receptors all stem from a woman aged 18 to 35 with Graves' hyperthyroidism. CDR3s include the opening cysteine and the closing phenylalanine or tryptophan. Each record gives: clone size, V gene, CDR3 protein. Clone size, where shown, is once, few, many, or a class for clones that have expanded.

clone size: few
V gene: TRBV30
CDR3 protein: CAWEAEGYNSPLHF

clone size: .
V gene: TRBV5-1
CDR3 protein: CASTLGARQETQYF

clone size: few
V gene: TRBV6-1
CDR3 protein: CASSETGSQETQYF

clone size: .
V gene: TRBV5-6
CDR3 protein: CASRSGTFETQYF

clone size: many
V gene: TRBV5-4
CDR3 protein: CASSLGRQPLNYGYTF

clone size: many
V gene: TRBV18
CDR3 protein: CASSPGRKETQYF

clone size: few
V gene: TRBV6-5
CDR3 protein: CASSYSGDNEQFF

clone size: few
V gene: TRBV10-3
CDR3 protein: CAISSGQGTYEQYF

clone size: few
V gene: TRBV25-1
CDR3 protein: CASSTEAGGPYEQYF

clone size: .
V gene: TRBV20-1
CDR3 protein: CSAGQSSYNEQFF

clone size: .
V gene: TRBV19
CDR3 protein: CASRSGPGETQYF

clone size: many
V gene: TRBV2
CDR3 protein: CASSEYLRAYEQYF

clone size: many
V gene: TRBV5-5
CDR3 protein: CASSLVPPGQGADQPQHF

clone size: many
V gene: TRBV28
CDR3 protein: CASSLGLPPEAFF

clone size: many
V gene: TRBV20-1
CDR3 protein: CSAGGEQETQYF

clone size: many
V gene: TRBV5-1
CDR3 protein: CASSKTPYTEAFF

clone size: .
V gene: TRBV29-1
CDR3 protein: CSVGAGVNQPQHF

clone size: few
V gene: TRBV3-1
CDR3 protein: CASSPTMTSYGYTF

clone size: .
V gene: TRBV9
CDR3 protein: CASSSDLPGEKLFF

clone size: .
V gene: TRBV20-1
CDR3 protein: CSARDWGDQPQHF

clone size: many
V gene: TRBV7-2
CDR3 protein: CASSPLKGSETQYF

clone size: few
V gene: TRBV7-2
CDR3 protein: CASTKGSDSYEQYF

clone size: few
V gene: TRBV7-9
CDR3 protein: CASSARTSKEGNEQFF

clone size: many
V gene: TRBV5-1
CDR3 protein: CASSLSFGSGNTIYF

clone size: many
V gene: TRBV18
CDR3 protein: CASSPTGVPDTQYF

clone size: .
V gene: TRBV5-5
CDR3 protein: CASSSRAGIFSYEQYF

clone size: .
V gene: TRBV19
CDR3 protein: CASHLAGGPQETQYF

clone size: many
V gene: TRBV2
CDR3 protein: CASSEGGVSTDTQYF

clone size: many
V gene: TRBV28
CDR3 protein: CASSLIQGNEQFF

clone size: .
V gene: TRBV9
CDR3 protein: CASSEGRRWLAGVDTQYF

clone size: many
V gene: TRBV20-1
CDR3 protein: CSARDPSGMGNQPQHF

clone size: few
V gene: TRBV28
CDR3 protein: CASSHNGKGEYAGELFF

clone size: many
V gene: TRBV20-1
CDR3 protein: CSARASGSYNEQFF

clone size: .
V gene: TRBV12-3/TRBV12-4
CDR3 protein: CASSFYAPRDSEKLFF

clone size: .
V gene: TRBV4-1
CDR3 protein: CASSQERDRGQGAFF

clone size: .
V gene: TRBV27
CDR3 protein: CASSLYPPWRGETQYF

clone size: .
V gene: TRBV2
CDR3 protein: CASIPTGADEKLFF

clone size: many
V gene: TRBV9
CDR3 protein: CASRISGVRTEAFF

clone size: few
V gene: TRBV14
CDR3 protein: CASSQVGRRGSGNTIYF

clone size: many
V gene: TRBV3-1
CDR3 protein: CASSQRGGGIGDGYTF

clone size: few
V gene: TRBV7-9
CDR3 protein: CASRPPTGGTGRAEQYF

clone size: many
V gene: TRBV12-3/TRBV12-4
CDR3 protein: CASSISGGPAYNEQFF

clone size: few
V gene: TRBV7-9
CDR3 protein: CASSSRLAGVLTDTQYF

clone size: many
V gene: TRBV20-1
CDR3 protein: CSARAPSGSSYEQYF

clone size: many
V gene: TRBV12-3/TRBV12-4
CDR3 protein: CASRRGRLNGYTF

clone size: .
V gene: TRBV5-4
CDR3 protein: CASSLEGPPTDTQYF

clone size: .
V gene: TRBV10-2
CDR3 protein: CASSEWSSAGANVLTF

clone size: few
V gene: TRBV7-9
CDR3 protein: CASSFGTPSYEQYF

clone size: many
V gene: TRBV24-1
CDR3 protein: CATSDPRGLEETQYF

clone size: .
V gene: TRBV9
CDR3 protein: CASSVATGGYGYTF

clone size: many
V gene: TRBV18
CDR3 protein: CASSPTESAGARFF

clone size: few
V gene: TRBV29-1
CDR3 protein: CSARPSQGSTDTQYF

clone size: .
V gene: TRBV2
CDR3 protein: CASRGTSGVDTQYF

clone size: many
V gene: TRBV3-2
CDR3 protein: CASSQEEGYEQYF

clone size: once
V gene: TRBV5-1
CDR3 protein: CASSLDGQAHTYNEQFF